This T cell receptor (beta chain) was captured by sequencing in a study of blood T cell repertoires in COVID-19. Overall study: Whether acute or convalescent, the COVID-19 samples came from the United States, Italy and Spain.

This clone was seen more than once but under ten times. The assay was immunoSEQ multiplex PCR, and TCRdb's table has in-frame clones only and misses some. The sample consists of 140,000 or so clones, roughly nine tenths of them appearing once. V shed 0 bases, J shed 3 bases, and the junction held 10 bases outside the gene matches. Germline CDR1 is SGHKS and CDR2 is YYEKEE (reference sequence). The CDR3 extends over 18 amino acids. The source material was peripheral blood. This receptor was obtained from a woman in her fifties or sixties with active COVID-19. The gene calls are TRBV5-5 and TRBJ2-7; 12 bases map to TRBD2. CDR3 nucleotides: TGTGCCAGCAGCTTGGGACTAGCGGGAGTTAGTCGGAGCTACGAGCAGTACTTC. Amino acid sequence: CASSLGLAGVSRSYEQYF. Supplemented by reference TRBV5-5 and TRBJ2-7, the full variable domain reads DAGVTQSPTHLIKTRGQQVTLRCSPISGHKSVSWYQQVLGQGPQFIFQYYEKEERGRGNFPDRFSARQFPNYSSELNVNALLLGDSALYLCASSLGLAGVSRSYEQYFGPGTRLTVT.